The 31 T cell receptor beta chains reported below all come from one sample, sequenced in a study of blood T cells in healthy people across ages. Together with a sample-barcoded 5' primer, a J-beta primer mix was included in a second PCR lasting roughly 7 to 11 cycles. TCRdb reprocessed the 5' RACE reads via MiXCR and lists one record per CDR3 protein. The sample lists about 970,000 distinct CDR3 sequences, roughly 47% occurring once. The material sequenced was blood. The receptors were gathered from a woman aged 60-70 years in good health.

This clonotype was recorded a few times. The genes are TRBV18 and TRBJ1-2; D is uncertain. Germline CDR1 KGHSH, CDR2 LQKENI. This CDR3 spans 15 amino acids. V lost 2 bases and J lost 5, with 15 bases in between. CDR3 loop: CASSPVKNQQYGYTF. In DNA form, the CDR3 reads TGTGCCAGCTCACCAGTTAAGAATCAACAATATGGCTACACCTTC.

J is TRBJ2-2 and V is TRBV4-1; the match to TRBD2 covers 10 bases. Germline-derived CDR1 and CDR2 are MGHRA and YSYEKL. The junction had 4 bases not matched to a gene; V was cut back by 3 bases and J by 0 bases. The length of the CDR3 is 17 residues. The CDR3, as DNA: TGCGCCAGCAGCCAGCTGGGACTAGCGTCGAACACCGGGGAGCTGTTTTTT. This translates into CASSQLGLASNTGELFF.

The chain combines TRBV20-1 with TRBJ2-3; D remains ambiguous. Germline V gene sequence: CDR1 DFQATT, CDR2 SNEGSKA (reference sequence). This CDR3 spans 12 amino acids. Trimming removed 3 bases at V and 6 bases at J, with 10 bases between. CDR3 in DNA: TGCAGTGCTAGGGGGTTTGCGGATACGCAGTATTTT. Amino acid sequence: CSARGFADTQYF.

The J gene is TRBJ1-6, the V gene TRBV6-6, with a weak D call TRBD1 (5 bases). Trimming stripped 2 bases from V and 5 bases from J, with 10 bases between. Germline CDR1 and CDR2: MNHNY and SVGAGI (reference sequence). The CDR3 loop spans 15 amino acids. The CDR3 DNA is TGTGCCAGCAGTTACGCAGGGAGAAATAATTCACCCCTCCACTTT. Residues: CASSYAGRNNSPLHF.

V usage is TRBV4-2 and J usage is TRBJ2-3; D may correspond to TRBD1 or TRBD2 (5 bases each). The germline gives CDR1 LGHNA, CDR2 YNFKEQ. This CDR3 comprises 15 residues. V was pared by 1 base and J by 1 base, with 9 bases between. This CDR3 reads CASSQGGPRTDTQYF. CDR3 sequence (DNA): TGTGCCAGCAGCCAAGGGGGACCCCGCACAGATACGCAGTATTTT.

The gene calls are TRBV6-2 or TRBV6-3 and TRBJ2-1, with 10 bases lining up with TRBD2. Germline lookup yields CDR1 MNHEY and CDR2 SVGEGT. V shed 2 bases and J 3 bases; nucleotides not matched to a gene: 4. This CDR3 contains 16 residues. The CDR3 loop is CASSYQPSGSYNEQFF. CDR3 nucleotide sequence: TGTGCCAGCAGTTACCAGCCTAGCGGGAGCTACAATGAGCAGTTCTTC.

This chain links TRBV28 with TRBJ1-5; 8 nucleotides agree with TRBD1. Germline CDR1 MDHEN, CDR2 SYDVKM. J lost 3 bases, V lost 11 bases, and 6 bases had no gene match. The CDR3 is 13 residues long. The DNA for the CDR3 is TGTGCCGGCCGGGACAGGAACAATCAGCCCCAGCATTTT. Amino acid sequence: CAGRDRNNQPQHF.

This clonotype has just a few counts. The gene calls are TRBV7-2 and TRBJ2-4, with TRBD2 as a possible D gene (5 bases). Germline V CDR1 and CDR2: SGHTA, FQGNSA. The CDR3 contains 16 residues. V dropped 4 bases and J dropped 8 bases, with 21 bases sitting between them. The CDR3 DNA reads TGTGCCAGCAGCTCCCTGACCAAAGCCGCCGGGGACATTCAGTACTTC. Protein product: CASSSLTKAAGDIQYF.

The genes are TRBV12-3 or TRBV12-4 and TRBJ1-5; TRBD1 might be the D (6 bases). Trimming left V 5 bases short and J 4 bases short, with 9 bases between. CDR3 length equals 13 residues. CDR3 sequence reads: CASSVDRNQPQHF. The CDR3 DNA reads as TGTGCCAGCAGTGTTGACAGGAATCAGCCCCAGCATTTT.

This clonotype was picked up a small number of times. The chain is built from TRBV12-3 or TRBV12-4 and TRBJ2-7; 7 bases align to TRBD1. Trimming removed 6 bases from V and 5 bases from J; junction bases left unmatched: 7. This CDR3 contains 13 residues. CDR3 sequence (DNA): TGTGCCAGCAGGAAGAGGGGGCAAGACGAGCAGTACTTC. Its translation is CASRKRGQDEQYF.

This clonotype came up a few times. This chain links TRBV10-3 with TRBJ2-1; no clear D gene. The CDR3 runs to 12 residues. Per the germline V gene, CDR1 is ENHRY and CDR2 is SYGVKD. The V gene lost 2 bases and the J gene lost 10 bases, with 9 bases spanning the gap. The chain's CDR3 is CAISETTQEQFF. The CDR3, as DNA: TGTGCCATCAGTGAGACGACTCAAGAGCAGTTCTTC.

This rearrangement joins TRBV5-1 to TRBJ2-7; a possible D gene is TRBD1 (6 bases). Trimming took 3 bases from V and 2 from J, leaving 15 bases between them. The length of the CDR3 is 15 residues. CDR1 is SGHRS, CDR2 YFSETQ, per germline. The CDR3 nucleotides are TGCGCCAGCAGCTGGGCAGGGGCGTTAACCTACGAGCAGTACTTC. Translated, it gives CASSWAGALTYEQYF.

V is TRBV27 and J is TRBJ2-2, with D possibly called TRBD1 or TRBD2 (5 bases each). V shed 5 bases and J shed 7 bases, with 17 bases lying between them. This CDR3 has 15 residues. Germline V gene data show CDR1 as MNHEY and CDR2 as SMNVEV (reference sequence). CDR3 DNA sequence: TGTGCCAGCAGTGATCCGGGGCTTGGAGGCGGGGAGCTGTTTTTT. Translation gives CASSDPGLGGGELFF.

V and J are TRBV4-1 and TRBJ2-1; perhaps TRBD2 as D (5 bases). Germline values: CDR1 MGHRA, CDR2 YSYEKL. V lost 3 bases, J lost 8 bases, and 11 bases lay in between. CDR3 length: 13 amino acids. The CDR3 bases are TGCGCCAGCAGCCAGGTAGCGTCCGATGAGCAGTTCTTC. Translation: CASSQVASDEQFF.

V usage is TRBV15 and J usage is TRBJ2-4; tentative D call: TRBD1 (6 bases). Gene TRBJ2-7 matches the end of the DNA better, so the J call may be wrong. CDR1 LNHNV and CDR2 YYDKDF come from the germline V gene (reference sequence). The CDR3 contains 14 residues. CDR3 nucleotide sequence: TGTGCCACCAGCAAACGGGACACTTCTTACGAGCAGTACTTC. Translated: CATSKRDTSYEQYF.

Here the CDR3 reads CAIRVSDTQYF. For the CDR3, the DNA is TGTGCCATCAGGGTGTCGGATACGCAGTATTTT. The chain recombines TRBV10-3 with TRBJ2-3, with D uncertain. The CDR3 consists of 11 residues. Germline CDR1 is ENHRY and CDR2 is SYGVKD. V dropped 6 bases and J dropped 6 bases, with 7 bases sitting between them.

CDR3 DNA: TGTGCCAGCAGTTACTCCCAGGGGGACCGGCCGGCGGACGAGCAGTACTTC. This codes for CASSYSQGDRPADEQYF. The chain recombines TRBV6-7 with TRBJ2-7; 7 bases are a match to TRBD1. TRBV6-7 is annotated as an ORF whose role is uncertain. Trimming cost V 0 bases and J 5 bases; bases outside gene matches: 13. This CDR3 comprises 17 residues.

Details on this clonotype: This may stem from a read error, because a much larger clone lies one nucleotide away. The chain combines TRBV11-2 with TRBJ2-3; the match to TRBD2 covers 8 bases. This CDR3 region has 15 residues. The germline gives CDR1 SGHAT, CDR2 FQNNGV. The CDR3 sequence: CAGSLLSGVTDTQYF. As DNA, the CDR3 is TGTGCCGGCAGCTTACTTAGCGGGGTAACAGATACGCAGTATTTT. Looking up the rest from reference TRBV11-2 and TRBJ2-3 gives the full variable domain: EAGVAQSPRYKIIEKRQSVAFWCNPISGHATLYWYQQILGQGPKLLIQFQNNGVVDDSQLPKDRFSAERLKGVDSTLKIQPAKLEDSAVYLCAGSLLSGVTDTQYFGPGTRLTVL.

This rearrangement joins TRBV15 to TRBJ2-2, with D maybe TRBD1 (5 bases). Between the trimmed V and J ends, which lost 7 bases and 3 bases, there was a span of 12 bases. The germline V gene encodes CDR1 LNHNV and CDR2 YYDKDF (reference sequence). This CDR3 is built from 14 residues. CDR3 region: CATTPQGYTGELFF. CDR3 nucleotide sequence: TGTGCCACCACCCCCCAGGGATACACCGGGGAGCTGTTTTTT.

The gene calls are TRBV7-6 and TRBJ2-1; 7 bases are a match to TRBD1. The ends lost 1 base at V and 4 bases at J; junction bases unmatched: 10. CDR3 length: 17 amino acids. Germline CDR1 and CDR2: SGHVS and FNYEAQ. CDR3 DNA: TGTGCCAGCAGCTTAGGACAGGGACAATTGGGATACAATGAGCAGTTCTTC. Translated: CASSLGQGQLGYNEQFF.

This clonotype has a handful of counts. The chain is built from TRBV7-2 and TRBJ2-7; 14 bases fit TRBD2. Germline V lookup: CDR1 SGHTA, CDR2 FQGNSA. CDR3 length equals 17 residues. V lost 4 bases, J lost 4 bases, and 9 bases stayed unmatched. CDR3 protein: CASSSPRTSGRRYEQYF. CDR3 coding DNA: TGTGCCAGCAGCTCCCCCCGGACTAGCGGGAGGAGGTACGAGCAGTACTTC.

The chain employs TRBV7-2 and TRBJ2-3; D is ambiguous. Trimming stripped 1 base from V and 7 bases from J, with 18 bases between. This CDR3 has 16 amino acids. From germline, CDR1 is SGHTA and CDR2 FQGNSA. As DNA, the CDR3 is TGTGCCAGCAGCTTAGGCTCCGGATCCGGCCGGAATACGCAGTATTTT. As protein: CASSLGSGSGRNTQYF.

The rearrangement joins TRBV29-1 to TRBJ1-4; D is uncertain. Germline V CDR1 and CDR2: SQVTM, ANQGSEA. V shed 4 bases and J shed 5 bases, with 11 bases lying between them. This CDR3 comprises 13 residues. CDR3 bases: TGCAGCGTTGCGCTTATTTTGAATGAAAAACTGTTTTTT. It encodes CSVALILNEKLFF. Variable domain in full (rest from reference TRBV29-1 and TRBJ1-4): SAVISQKPSRDICQRGTSLTIQCQVDSQVTMMFWYRQQPGQSLTLIATANQGSEATYESGFVIDKFPISRPNLTFSTLTVSNMSPEDSSIYLCSVALILNEKLFFGSGTQLSVL.

V usage is TRBV29-1 and J usage is TRBJ2-1; TRBD1 might be the D (5 bases). The CDR3 extends over 17 amino acids. Germline V gene sequence: CDR1 SQVTM, CDR2 ANQGSEA. The V end was cut by 5 bases, the J end by 0 bases, with 20 bases between. The CDR3 is CSVPPGSAISSYNEQFF. DNA for the CDR3: TGCAGCGTTCCCCCAGGGTCGGCGATTAGCTCCTACAATGAGCAGTTCTTC.

This chain uses TRBV20-1 with TRBJ2-1, with TRBD2 identical over 11 bases. Per the germline V gene, CDR1 is DFQATT and CDR2 is SNEGSKA (reference sequence). This CDR3 is 14 amino acids long. V gave up 2 bases and J gave up 10 bases; unmatched junction bases: 7. The CDR3 DNA reads as TGCAGTGCTAGAAGACTAGCGGGGCCCAAGGAGCAGTTCTTC. It is translated as CSARRLAGPKEQFF.

CDR3 loop: CASSQDLAGGGLTQETQYF. In DNA, the CDR3 is TGCGCCAGCAGCCAAGATTTGGCTGGCGGAGGGCTAACCCAAGAGACCCAGTACTTC. The chain combines TRBV4-1 with TRBJ2-5; D possibly corresponds to TRBD2 (6 bases). Germline CDR1 MGHRA, CDR2 YSYEKL. The CDR3 has 19 residues. V was clipped by 0 bases and J by 1 base, with 21 bases between them.

The chain couples TRBV28 to TRBJ1-5, with D perhaps TRBD1 (6 bases). V was clipped by 6 bases and J by 3 bases, with 12 bases between them. The germline V gene encodes CDR1 MDHEN and CDR2 SYDVKM. The CDR3 has 14 residues. CDR3 coding DNA: TGTGCCAGCAGGTGGGACACCTTCAATCAGCCCCAGCATTTT. This translates into CASRWDTFNQPQHF.

This clonotype was detected only a few times. The chain has TRBV15 and TRBJ2-3; D not certain. The germline V and J ends were trimmed by 0 bases and 1 base, with 14 bases remaining between them. The CDR3 totals 17 residues. The germline V gene encodes CDR1 LNHNV and CDR2 YYDKDF (reference sequence). Here the CDR3 reads CATSRDRPGRRTDTQYF. The CDR3 DNA reads TGTGCCACCAGCAGAGATCGCCCAGGTCGACGCACAGATACGCAGTATTTT.

The table lists this clonotype with a count of one. A much larger clone differs by one base, so this may be a read error. The gene calls are TRBV7-8 and TRBJ2-5, with 11 bases identical to TRBD1. The CDR3 loop spans 13 amino acids. The germline CDR1 and CDR2 sequences are SGHVS and FQNEAQ. V lost 7 bases and J lost 4; bases outside the gene matches: 2. CDR3 sequence: CASIGTGGETQYF. CDR3 bases: TGTGCCAGCATTGGGACAGGGGGAGAGACCCAGTACTTC.

This clonotype was seen a handful of times. V usage is TRBV7-3 and J usage is TRBJ2-6; D gene unclear. The CDR3 is made up of 16 amino acids. The V end lost 2 bases, the J end lost 0 bases, and 8 bases lay between the germline ends. Germline CDR1 is SGHTA and CDR2 is FQGTGA. CDR3 loop: CASSLGFTSGANVLTF. Written as DNA, the CDR3 is TGTGCCAGCAGCTTAGGCTTCACCTCTGGGGCCAACGTCCTGACTTTC.

The V call is TRBV7-9, the J call TRBJ2-2; D is ambiguous. Trimming took off 3 bases at V and 7 bases at J, with 6 bases between the two ends. The CDR3 has 12 residues. CDR1 is SEHNR, CDR2 FQNEAQ, per germline (reference sequence). CDR3 loop: CASSFEIGELFF. Written as DNA, the CDR3 is TGTGCCAGCAGCTTTGAGATCGGGGAGCTGTTTTTT.